This paragraph reports one T cell receptor beta chain. Its target is unknown. This sample is drawn from a study of T cell repertoires in cytomegalovirus infection. General study results and limits: The study found HLA-C-restricted CMV-specific TCR beta clonotypes dominating the ex vivo response.

Germline V gene sequence: CDR1 MGHDK, CDR2 SYGVNS. V lost 2 bases to trimming and J lost 2 bases; unmatched junction nucleotides: 5. The CDR3 consists of 15 residues. TCRdb analysed the reads with MiXCR anew, one entry per CDR3 protein. The sample records around 900,000 distinct CDR3 sequences, approximately 31% being singletons. The chain combines TRBV25-1 with TRBJ1-2, with TRBD1 matching over 7 bases. The sample in question was cultured CD8+ T cells from PBMCs, obtained from culture after CMV antigen stimulation. The clonotype originates from a human donor in good health (CMV status not recorded). Some clones in this sample may be carry-over from other donors' samples. CDR3 sequence reads: CASSERTGPNYGYTF. The CDR3, as DNA: TGTGCCAGCAGTGAAAGGACAGGCCCGAACTATGGCTACACCTTC.